These T cell receptor beta chains were read from a single sample in a study of long-term antiretroviral therapy in people with HIV. Clones were sequenced by immunoSEQ multiplex PCR, and TCRdb holds only the in-frame ones, with some missing. The data contain 15,000 to 20,000 clones, about 81% of them singletons. The sequences come from unsorted PBMCs, collected 0.9 years after starting antiretroviral therapy. Every receptor here comes from a man aged 18 to 35 with HIV. The CDR3 runs from the conserved cysteine through the conserved F or W. D genes are given only for firm matches. Not all rows give a size; the values are once, few, many and, for expanded clones, a class.

NA	TRBJ1-5	TRBV6-1	large	CASSEDGTPQAQHF	TGTGCCAGCAGTGAAGATGGGACTCCCCAGGCCCAGCATTTT
NA	TRBJ2-3	TRBV5-1	NA	CASSLEVSGTDTQYF	TGCGCCAGCAGCTTGGAGGTCTCCGGCACAGATACGCAGTATTTT
TRBD2	TRBJ2-3	TRBV9	NA	CASSVAGTSGVDTQYF	TGTGCCAGCAGCGTAGCGGGAACTAGCGGGGTAGATACGCAGTATTTT
NA	TRBJ1-1	TRBV7-3	NA	CASSSTVNTEAFF	TGTGCCAGCAGCTCGACAGTGAACACTGAAGCTTTCTTT
NA	TRBJ1-1	TRBV6-6	NA	CASSYLPTLVTTEAFF	TGTGCCAGCAGTTACCTCCCGACCCTAGTGACCACTGAAGCTTTCTTT
NA	TRBJ1-2	TRBV7-3	NA	CASSLIGNYGYTF	TGTGCCAGCAGCTTAATAGGGAACTATGGCTACACCTTC
TRBD2	TRBJ2-3	TRBV7-9	NA	CASSALAGVTNTQYF	TGTGCCAGCAGCGCGCTAGCGGGGGTTACGAATACGCAGTATTTT
NA	TRBJ1-1	TRBV7-3	NA	CASSLTSTGEFEAFF	TGTGCCAGCAGCTTAACCTCGACGGGGGAGTTTGAAGCTTTCTTT
NA	TRBJ1-2	TRBV6-1	NA	CASSEFLGYGYTF	TGTGCCAGCAGTGAATTCTTGGGGTATGGCTACACCTTC
NA	TRBJ1-1	TRBV5-6	NA	CASHREPSTTEAFF	TGTGCCAGCCACAGGGAGCCCAGTACCACTGAAGCTTTCTTT
NA	TRBJ2-2	TRBV25-1	NA	CASSSWPGELFF	TGTGCCAGCAGTTCCTGGCCCGGGGAGCTGTTTTTT
NA	TRBJ2-7	TRBV5-4	few	CASGSTYEQYF	TGTGCCAGCGGATCGACCTACGAGCAGTACTTC
NA	TRBJ2-5	TRBV6-6	NA	CASGGPETQYF	TGTGCCAGCGGGGGTCCGGAGACCCAGTACTTC
NA	TRBJ1-2	TRBV6-4	NA	CASSESSGDYYGYTF	TGTGCCAGCAGTGAGAGTTCCGGGGACTACTATGGCTACACCTTC
NA	TRBJ1-2	TRBV14	few	CASSQEPFTNYGYTF	TGTGCCAGCAGCCAAGAGCCGTTTACTAACTATGGCTACACCTTC
TRBD1	TRBJ2-7	TRBV6-5	NA	CASSARQGDYEQYF	TGTGCCAGCAGTGCCCGACAGGGAGATTACGAGCAGTACTTC
NA	TRBJ2-3	TRBV6-4	NA	CASSLNGESTDTQYF	TGTGCCAGCAGTCTCAACGGGGAGAGCACAGATACGCAGTATTTT
NA	TRBJ2-7	TRBV29-1	medium-sized	CSVTKTPFLHEQYF	TGCAGCGTTACCAAAACCCCCTTTTTACACGAGCAGTACTTC
TRBD1	TRBJ2-2	TRBV28	once	CASSSGQETGELFF	TGTGCCAGCAGTTCGGGACAGGAGACCGGGGAGCTGTTTTTT
TRBD2	TRBJ2-1	TRBV6-1	NA	CASSETSGGYNEQFF	TGTGCCAGCAGTGAGACTAGCGGGGGGTACAATGAGCAGTTCTTC
TRBD1	TRBJ1-3	TRBV18	NA	CASSPRDSSGNTIYF	TGTGCCAGCTCACCACGGGACAGCTCTGGAAACACCATATATTTT
NA	TRBJ2-6	TRBV14	few	CASSHQGLPGANVLTF	TGTGCCAGCAGCCATCAGGGGTTACCTGGGGCCAACGTCCTGACTTTC
TRBD1	TRBJ2-1	TRBV7-7	NA	CASSQGQGYNEQFF	TGTGCTAGCAGCCAGGGACAGGGATACAATGAGCAGTTCTTC